Below, 13 T cell receptor beta chains from the same sample are listed, as sequenced in a study of immune heterogeneity within non-small cell lung tumors. Bulk tumor genomic DNA served as template, at 600 ng per sample. Several biopsies per primary tumor, spaced far apart, were taken during surgery. Patients had untreated, newly diagnosed non-small cell lung cancer and underwent curative surgery. Multiplex PCR (32 V and 13 J primers) was used to amplify the TCR beta CDR3. TCRdb independently ran MiXCR on the multiplex PCR reads; one entry per CDR3 protein. The table has 20,000 to 25,000 distinct CDR3 sequences, 25% to 30% seen once. The sample was lung tumor tissue. These receptors came from a man aged 35 to 55 with non-small cell lung cancer.

By share, this clonotype ranks as medium-sized. The J gene is TRBJ2-7, the V gene TRBV19; D possibly uses TRBD1 or TRBD2 (5 bases each). CDR1 is LNHDA and CDR2 is SQIVND in the germline V gene (reference sequence). V lost 3 bases to trimming and J lost 4 bases, with 10 bases between them. The CDR3 is made up of 13 amino acids. CDR3 nucleotide sequence: TGTGCCAGTAGTATTGGGGACCTTTACGAGCAGTACTTC. Amino acid sequence: CASSIGDLYEQYF.

Turning to this clonotype: Relative to the germline gene, one junction end is altered; a read error may explain this. The chain joins TRBV4-1 to TRBJ2-1; 10 positions match TRBD2. This CDR3 contains 16 residues. Germline CDR1 is MGHRA and CDR2 is YSYEKL. The CDR3 loop is CASSHWTSGVRDEEFF. In DNA, the CDR3 is TGCGCCAGCAGCCATTGGACTAGCGGAGTCAGGGATGAGGAGTTCTTC.

This clonotype has ten or more counts. J is TRBJ2-7 and V is TRBV5-1, with 9 bases lining up with TRBD1. CDR1 and CDR2 from the germline V gene are SGHRS and YFSETQ. The CDR3 is made up of 16 amino acids. Trimming removed 0 bases from V and 7 bases from J; junction bases left unmatched: 11. The CDR3 loop is CASSLAFGQGIREQYF. CDR3 in DNA: TGCGCCAGCAGCTTGGCGTTTGGACAGGGGATAAGGGAGCAGTACTTC.

The chain is built from TRBV7-9 and TRBJ2-7, with 10 bases matching TRBD2. The germline gives CDR1 SEHNR, CDR2 FQNEAQ (reference sequence). This CDR3 contains 15 residues. V gave up 2 bases and J gave up 4 bases; unmatched junction bases: 5. CDR3 region: CASSLKAGGPYEQYF. Here the CDR3 DNA reads TGTGCCAGCAGCTTAAAAGCGGGAGGGCCTTACGAGCAGTACTTC. Drawing the rest from reference TRBV7-9 and TRBJ2-7, the complete variable domain is DTGVSQNPRHKITKRGQNVTFRCDPISEHNRLYWYRQTLGQGPEFLTYFQNEAQLEKSRLLSDRFSAERPKGSFSTLEIQRTEQGDSAMYLCASSLKAGGPYEQYFGPGTRLTVT.

Sample share makes this clonotype medium-sized. DNA of the CDR3: TGTGCCAGTAGTATTCCGGACAGGGCTGGCGAGCAGTACTTC. It translates to CASSIPDRAGEQYF. The genes are TRBV19 and TRBJ2-7; the match to TRBD1 covers 8 bases. The J segment lost 6 bases and the V segment lost 3 bases, leaving 7 bases of the junction unmatched. Germline V lookup: CDR1 LNHDA, CDR2 SQIVND (reference sequence). CDR3 length equals 14 residues.

The chain employs TRBV20-1 and TRBJ2-5; 11 bases match TRBD2. Unmatched junction bases numbered 5, after V lost 0 bases and J lost 5 bases. Germline V gene sequence: CDR1 DFQATT, CDR2 SNEGSKA (reference sequence). The CDR3 totals 15 residues. In nucleotides, the CDR3 is TGCAGTGCTAGAGAGCTAGCGGGAGGACGGGAGACCCAGTACTTC. It codes for CSARELAGGRETQYF.

There are many counts of this clonotype. The CDR3 DNA reads TGTGCCAGCAGCGTAGTCCCGGATGGCACCGGGGAGCTGTTTTTT. Protein product: CASSVVPDGTGELFF. The chain uses TRBV9 and TRBJ2-2; D is unresolved. The germline V gene has CDR1 SGDLS and CDR2 YYNGEE. V shed 0 bases and J shed 4 bases, with 10 bases lying between them. The CDR3 extends over 15 amino acids.

This rearrangement joins TRBV20-1 to TRBJ1-2, with 8 bases identical to TRBD1. The CDR3 extends over 13 amino acids. Germline V gene lookup returns CDR1 DFQATT and CDR2 SNEGSKA (reference sequence). The J segment lost 6 bases and the V segment lost 0 bases, leaving 3 bases of the junction unmatched. This chain's CDR3 is CSARDGTGHGYTF. As DNA, the CDR3 is TGCAGTGCTAGAGACGGGACAGGACATGGCTACACCTTC.

CDR3 region: CASSLAGSGSTNEQFF. DNA for the CDR3: TGTGCCAGCAGTTTAGCAGGTAGCGGGAGTACCAATGAGCAGTTCTTC. The rearrangement joins TRBV27 to TRBJ2-1; 9 bases align to TRBD2. The CDR3 is 16 residues long. Trimming cost V 2 bases and J 6 bases; bases outside gene matches: 8. The germline V gene encodes CDR1 MNHEY and CDR2 SMNVEV (reference sequence).

This rearrangement joins TRBV11-3 to TRBJ1-6; 7 positions match TRBD1. The V and J ends lost 5 bases and 7 bases, in that order; junction bases with no gene match: 5. The CDR3 has 14 residues. Germline V CDR1 and CDR2: SGHNT, YENEEA. This CDR3 reads CASSAGQTNSPLHF. CDR3 DNA sequence: TGTGCCAGCAGCGCGGGACAGACCAATTCACCCCTCCACTTT.

There are many counts of this clonotype. V and J are TRBV14 and TRBJ1-6; D possibly corresponds to TRBD1 (5 bases). Germline V gene lookup returns CDR1 SGHDN and CDR2 FVKESK. CDR3 length: 15 amino acids. Between the trimmed V and J ends, which lost 3 bases and 9 bases, there was a span of 15 bases. The CDR3 DNA reads as TGTGCCAGCAGCCAGGAGTACAGGTCGGGTTCACCCCTCCACTTT. The encoded protein is CASSQEYRSGSPLHF.

This clonotype was seen more than once but under ten times. CDR3 coding DNA: TGCGCCAGCAGCTCGGATGCCTACGAGCAGTACTTC. Amino acid sequence: CASSSDAYEQYF. The rearrangement uses TRBV5-1 and TRBJ2-7; D is undetermined. The CDR3 totals 12 residues. Germline V gene data show CDR1 as SGHRS and CDR2 as YFSETQ. Trimming took 3 bases from V and 2 from J, leaving 6 bases between them.

This clonotype is medium-sized by share. V and J are TRBV19 and TRBJ2-1; 7 nucleotides match TRBD2. V was clipped by 7 bases and J by 9 bases; unmatched bases: 6. The CDR3 is made up of 12 amino acids. Germline loops: CDR1 LNHDA, CDR2 SQIVND (reference sequence). CDR3 DNA: TGTGCCAGTACCTCAACTAGCGCTGAGCAGTTCTTC. Translating gives CASTSTSAEQFF.